This T cell receptor (beta chain) comes out of a study of CD8+CD57+ T cells in acquired aplastic anemia (dated by TCRdb to the late 2010s). Background for the entire study: On average, sorted CD4+ and CD8+ cells yielded around 3.4 ug of extracted DNA, with a range of about 0.17 to 27.4 ug. A CD8+CD57+ expansion meant a frequency higher than the mean frequency seen in healthy subjects.

CDR3 length: 15 amino acids, cysteine to phenylalanine. Kept here is only the CDR3 DNA, which spans 45 bases and is read in frame from base 1. Expansion of CD8+CD57+ cells had been shown by flow cytometry in the patients chosen for sequencing. All patients had severe acquired aplastic anemia diagnosed by International Study of Aplastic Anemia and Agranulocytosis and Camitta criteria. At the time blood was sampled, none of the patients had received any therapy. In the study, sorted CD4+ and CD8+ blood T cells from patients with severe aplastic anemia and from healthy subjects underwent deep sequencing of TCR repertoires. Patients were enrolled under clinicaltrials.gov protocols 00001620, 01623167, 00001397, 00071045, 00081523 and 00961064 in the USA. Ficoll-Paque density gradient centrifugation was used to isolate peripheral blood mononuclear cells. CD4+ and CD8+ T cells were sorted by FACS or magnetic beads before DNA extraction.

Study-wide findings and limitations: Although roughly 29 CD8+ CDR3 sequences were shared by patients and controls, these sequences appeared highly expressed in patients and within the immunodominant clones of patients. Between patients and healthy controls, no significant difference in CD8+ Simpson's diversity was found (P=0.060).

Profiling of TCR beta VDJ combinations and CDR3 sequences used genomic DNA as the template. An Illumina HiSeq 2000 was the platform used for TCR repertoire sequencing. The source study handled its data this way. TRBV/TRBJ rearrangement plots, CDR3 size and DJ length profiles, and Simpson's diversity index were used to evaluate the repertoires. Whichever DNA sequence was most abundant in the deep sequencing data was defined as the immunodominant clone. CDR3 amino acid sequences were checked for sharing between subjects and were compared against published repertoires and the VDJdb database. TCRdb passed the public sequencing reads through fastp at Q25 and MiXCR, retaining productive beta sequences. Entries that share a CDR3 protein sequence are merged under the most common genes and DNA. For this entry, the V and J calls and clone size follow TCRdb and not the study's own pipeline. Across this sample there are over 150,000 distinct CDR3 sequences, with 63% seen only once. Of the sample, approximately 42% is held by the ten largest clones.

Concerning this clonotype: No cognate antigen has been identified for it. One junction end does not reproduce the germline sequence, and a read error may be involved.

The clonotype originates from a human donor with aplastic anemia. The rearranged chain carries TRBV12-3 or TRBV12-4 and TRBJ1-5; a tentative D call is TRBD1 (5 bases match). Sequenced material: sorted CD4+, CD8+, or CD8+CD57+ T cells (not recorded which) from PBMCs. The sequenced DNA is TGTGCCAGCAGCTTAGGCCTAGGGGTAGGTCAGCCCCAGCATTTT. Translation gives CASSLGLGVGQPQHF.